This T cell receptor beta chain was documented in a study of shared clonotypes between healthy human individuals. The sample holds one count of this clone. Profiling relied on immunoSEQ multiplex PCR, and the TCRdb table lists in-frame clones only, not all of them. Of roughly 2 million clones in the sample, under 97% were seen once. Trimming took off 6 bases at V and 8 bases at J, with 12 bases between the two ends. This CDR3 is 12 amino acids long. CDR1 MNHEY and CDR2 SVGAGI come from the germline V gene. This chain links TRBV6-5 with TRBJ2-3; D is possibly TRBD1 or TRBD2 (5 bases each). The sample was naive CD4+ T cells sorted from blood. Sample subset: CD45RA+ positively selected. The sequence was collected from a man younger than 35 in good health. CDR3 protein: CASSPGATTQYF. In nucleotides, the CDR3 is TGTGCCAGCAGCCCCGGGGCCACTACGCAGTATTTT.